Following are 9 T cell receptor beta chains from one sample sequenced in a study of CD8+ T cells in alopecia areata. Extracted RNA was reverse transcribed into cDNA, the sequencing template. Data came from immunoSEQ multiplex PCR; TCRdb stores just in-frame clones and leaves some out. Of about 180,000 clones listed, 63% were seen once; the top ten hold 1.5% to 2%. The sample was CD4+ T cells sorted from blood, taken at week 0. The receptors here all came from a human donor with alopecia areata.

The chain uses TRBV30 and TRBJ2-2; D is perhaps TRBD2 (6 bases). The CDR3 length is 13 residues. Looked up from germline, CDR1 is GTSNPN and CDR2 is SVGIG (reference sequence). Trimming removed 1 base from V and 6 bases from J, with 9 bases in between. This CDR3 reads CAWSAGVPGELFF. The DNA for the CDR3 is TGTGCCTGGAGTGCGGGAGTTCCCGGGGAGCTGTTTTTT.

The CDR3 loop reads CSVAQGEQFF. CDR3 nucleotides: TGCAGCGTTGCACAGGGGGAGCAGTTCTTC. The chain combines TRBV29-1 with TRBJ2-1; 7 bases are a match to TRBD1. The CDR3 contains 10 residues. V shed 4 bases and J 10 bases; nucleotides not matched to a gene: 1. Germline V gene sequence: CDR1 SQVTM, CDR2 ANQGSEA.

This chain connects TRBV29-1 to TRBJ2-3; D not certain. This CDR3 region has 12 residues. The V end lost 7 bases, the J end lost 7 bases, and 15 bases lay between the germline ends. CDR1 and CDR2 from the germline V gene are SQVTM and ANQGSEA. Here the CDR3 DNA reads TGCAGCGCCATGACGTATTATAATACGCAGTATTTT. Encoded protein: CSAMTYYNTQYF.

This CDR3 is CASSFPGQPYEQYF. The CDR3 coding sequence is TGTGCCAGCAGCTTTCCGGGGCAGCCCTACGAGCAGTACTTC. The chain links TRBV5-8 to TRBJ2-7; TRBD1 or TRBD2 may be the D gene (5 bases each). Trimming left V 2 bases short and J 2 bases short, with 11 bases between. This CDR3 is built from 14 residues. Germline V gene data show CDR1 as SGHTS and CDR2 as YDEGEE.

The CDR3 spells CASSYGGRYTEAFF. The CDR3 DNA is TGTGCCAGCAGTTACGGGGGGCGCTATACTGAAGCTTTCTTT. The chain links TRBV6-6 to TRBJ1-1, with a tentative D call TRBD1 (6 bases). CDR1 and CDR2 (germline): MNHNY, SVGAGI (reference sequence). The CDR3 extends over 14 amino acids. V lost 2 bases to trimming and J lost 5 bases, with 12 bases between them.

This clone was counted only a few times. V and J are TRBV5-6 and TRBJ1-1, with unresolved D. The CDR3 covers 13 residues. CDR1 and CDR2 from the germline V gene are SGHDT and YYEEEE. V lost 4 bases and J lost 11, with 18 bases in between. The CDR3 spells CASSRLGPGWAFF. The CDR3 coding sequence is TGTGCCAGCAGCCGCCTAGGTCCTGGGTGGGCTTTCTTT.

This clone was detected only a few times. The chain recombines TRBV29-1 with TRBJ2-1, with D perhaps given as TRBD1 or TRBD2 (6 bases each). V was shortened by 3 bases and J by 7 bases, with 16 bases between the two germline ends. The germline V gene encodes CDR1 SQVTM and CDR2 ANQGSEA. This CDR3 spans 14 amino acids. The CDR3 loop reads CSVDGGEFGNEQFF. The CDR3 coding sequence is TGCAGCGTTGACGGGGGCGAATTTGGGAATGAGCAGTTCTTC.

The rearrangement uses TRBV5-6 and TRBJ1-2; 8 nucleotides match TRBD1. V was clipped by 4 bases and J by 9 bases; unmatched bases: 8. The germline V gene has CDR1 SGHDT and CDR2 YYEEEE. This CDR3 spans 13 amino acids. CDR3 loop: CASSLLGQESYTF. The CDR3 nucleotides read TGTGCCAGCAGCCTCTTGGGACAGGAGAGCTACACCTTC.

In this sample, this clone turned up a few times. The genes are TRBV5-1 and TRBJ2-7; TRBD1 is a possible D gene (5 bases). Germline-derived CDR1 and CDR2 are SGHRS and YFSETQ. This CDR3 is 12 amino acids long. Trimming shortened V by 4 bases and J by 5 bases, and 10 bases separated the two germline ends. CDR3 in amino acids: CASSQDRNEQYF. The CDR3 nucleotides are TGCGCCAGCAGCCAAGACAGAAACGAGCAGTACTTC.